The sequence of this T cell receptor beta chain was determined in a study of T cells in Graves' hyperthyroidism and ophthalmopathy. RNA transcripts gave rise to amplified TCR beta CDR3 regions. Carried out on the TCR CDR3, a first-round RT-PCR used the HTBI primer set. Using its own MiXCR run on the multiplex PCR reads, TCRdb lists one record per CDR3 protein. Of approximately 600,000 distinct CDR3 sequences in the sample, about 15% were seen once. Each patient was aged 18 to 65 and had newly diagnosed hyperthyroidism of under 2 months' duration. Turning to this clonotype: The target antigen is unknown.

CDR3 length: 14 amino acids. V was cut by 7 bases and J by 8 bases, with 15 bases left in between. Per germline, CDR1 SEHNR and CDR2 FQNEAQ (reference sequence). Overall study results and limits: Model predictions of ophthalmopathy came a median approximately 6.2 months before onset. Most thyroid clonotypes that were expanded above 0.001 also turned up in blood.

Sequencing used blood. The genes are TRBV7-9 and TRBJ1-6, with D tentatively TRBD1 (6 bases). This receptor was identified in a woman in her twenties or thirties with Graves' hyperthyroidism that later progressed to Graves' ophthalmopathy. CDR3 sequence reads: CASKGLQGYSPLHF. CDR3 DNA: TGTGCCAGCAAGGGACTACAGGGTTATTCACCCCTCCACTTT.